One T cell receptor (beta chain) is described in this entry. Antigen unknown. The J segment lost 1 base and the V segment lost 7 bases, leaving 3 bases of the junction unmatched. CDR3 length: 14 amino acids. Germline V lookup: CDR1 MNHEY, CDR2 SMNVEV (reference sequence). The data are from a study of OX40 agonist ivuxolimab in advanced cancers. Broader study findings: There was clonal expansion of CD4+ and CD8+ blood T cells by week 6 at 0.1 to 3.0 mg/kg.

Generated by immunoSEQ multiplex PCR, the TCRdb table keeps only in-frame clones and is missing some. The repertoire includes fewer than 55,000 clones, around four fifths of them detected once, and roughly a quarter sits in the top ten. Sample: CD4+ or CD8+ T cells sorted from blood, taken in a trial of the OX40 agonist ivuxolimab. This receptor was taken from an adult with an advanced solid tumor such as melanoma, head and neck, liver or kidney cancer. The chain carries TRBV27 and TRBJ2-3, with 9 nucleotides matching TRBD2. Here the CDR3 DNA reads TGTGCCAGCACCATAGCGGGAGGCACAGATACGCAGTATTTT. Its protein is CASTIAGGTDTQYF.